This T cell receptor beta chain originates from a study of OX40 agonist ivuxolimab in advanced cancers. Study summary: Patients enrolled in dose escalation were diagnosed with hepatocellular carcinoma, melanoma, renal cell or head and neck cancer. Age averaged about 66 years (range roughly 23 to 79), and more than 80% were male. General observations from the study: Low normalized clonal expansion also occurred in some nonresponding patients.

Some clones are missing from TCRdb's copy, which holds only in-frame ones; the method was immunoSEQ multiplex PCR. This sample yields 55,000 to 85,000 clones, of which about 80% are seen a single time; more than 1% belongs to the top ten. The CDR3 is 16 residues long. Germline V gene data show CDR1 as MGHRA and CDR2 as YSYEKL. V lost 5 bases, J lost 6 bases, and 8 bases stayed unmatched. As concerns this clone: Its target is not known.

The material was CD4+ or CD8+ T cells sorted from blood, obtained in a trial of the OX40 agonist ivuxolimab. The clonotype was recovered from an adult with an advanced solid tumor such as melanoma, head and neck, liver or kidney cancer. The chain employs TRBV4-1 and TRBJ2-2; 11 positions agree with TRBD2. The CDR3 loop is CASSDVSGGAAGELFF. DNA of the CDR3: TGCGCCAGCAGCGATGTTAGCGGGGGGGCCGCCGGGGAGCTGTTTTTT.